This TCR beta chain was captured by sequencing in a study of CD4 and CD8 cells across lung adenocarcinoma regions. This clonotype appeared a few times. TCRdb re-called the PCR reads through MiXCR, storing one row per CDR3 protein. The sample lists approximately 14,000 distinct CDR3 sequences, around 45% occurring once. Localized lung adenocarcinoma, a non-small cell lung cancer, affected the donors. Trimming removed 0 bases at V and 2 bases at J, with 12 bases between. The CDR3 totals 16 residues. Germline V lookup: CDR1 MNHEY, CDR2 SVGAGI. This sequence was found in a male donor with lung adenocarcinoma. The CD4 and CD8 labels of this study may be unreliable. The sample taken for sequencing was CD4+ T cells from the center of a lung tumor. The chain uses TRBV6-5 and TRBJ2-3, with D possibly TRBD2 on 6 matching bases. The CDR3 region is CASSYSIGGFTDTQYF. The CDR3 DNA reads TGTGCCAGCAGTTACTCGATTGGAGGGTTCACAGATACGCAGTATTTT.